The next 29 T cell receptor beta chains were all read from a single sample in a study of shared clonotypes between healthy human individuals. Data came from immunoSEQ multiplex PCR; TCRdb stores just in-frame clones and leaves some out. The repertoire holds millions of clones, roughly 93% seen once, with about 0.37% in the top ten. The sequenced sample was naive CD4+ T cells from PBMCs. As to subset: CD45RA+ positively selected. These receptors were obtained from a young man in good health. Some clones in this sample may be carry-over from other donors' samples.

The chain joins TRBV7-9 to TRBJ1-1; D unclear. Deletions cut 1 base from V and 5 bases from J, with 14 bases between. The CDR3 contains 15 residues. In germline, CDR1 is SEHNR, CDR2 FQNEAQ (reference sequence). CDR3 in DNA: TGTGCCAGCAGCTTAGAGGCGGGAGGGAGGACTGAAGCTTTCTTT. It encodes CASSLEAGGRTEAFF.

The V gene is TRBV28, the J gene TRBJ1-2; no reliable D call. CDR3 size: 13 residues. Germline CDR1 MDHEN, CDR2 SYDVKM. Trimming pared 6 bases from V and 0 bases from J, leaving 8 bases between. CDR3 bases: TGTGCCAGCAGGGAAAGTACTAACTATGGCTACACCTTC. This encodes CASRESTNYGYTF.

Notes on this clone: The sample holds other DNA sequences that translate to the same CDR3. The chain joins TRBV10-3 to TRBJ1-2, with TRBD1 identical over 7 bases. The length of the CDR3 is 12 residues. CDR1 is ENHRY, CDR2 SYGVKD, per germline. V dropped 6 bases and J dropped 4; count of bases not matched to a gene: 2. CDR3 region: CAISRDSYGYTF. The CDR3 DNA reads as TGTGCCATCAGCCGGGACAGCTATGGCTACACCTTC.

The chain couples TRBV19 to TRBJ2-1; 9 bases agree with TRBD1. The germline CDR1 and CDR2 sequences are LNHDA and SQIVND (reference sequence). The CDR3 length is 16 residues. V shed 7 bases, J shed 1 base, and the junction held 8 bases outside the gene matches. CDR3 coding DNA: TGTGCCAGTACCGCAATCGACAGGGGGTCCTACAATGAGCAGTTCTTC. Protein: CASTAIDRGSYNEQFF.

The chain couples TRBV7-2 to TRBJ1-2; the match to TRBD1 covers 7 bases. The V gene's germline CDR1 is SGHTA and CDR2 FQGNSA. V shed 2 bases and J 8 bases; nucleotides not matched to a gene: 11. CDR3 length equals 15 residues. CDR3 in DNA: TGTGCCAGCAGCTTAATGGGGACAGCTCTAGGGGGCTACACCTTC. Its translation: CASSLMGTALGGYTF.

The chain is built from TRBV29-1 and TRBJ1-2, with a weak D call TRBD1 (5 bases). Germline V gene lookup returns CDR1 SQVTM and CDR2 ANQGSEA. The length of the CDR3 is 14 residues. V was clipped by 7 bases and J by 7 bases, with 22 bases between them. The CDR3 nucleotides read TGCAGCGGCCGTCCGGGGCGCGGCTCCAGTGGCTACACCTTC. Its protein is CSGRPGRGSSGYTF.

This rearrangement joins TRBV7-8 to TRBJ2-7; TRBD1 matches 12 bases. There are 15 residues in the CDR3. Germline values: CDR1 SGHVS, CDR2 FQNEAQ. With V trimmed by 3 bases and J by 6 bases, 6 bases remained unmatched. CDR3 in amino acids: CASSFRGTGGFEQYF. The CDR3 DNA reads TGTGCCAGCAGCTTCCGCGGGACAGGGGGCTTCGAGCAGTACTTC.

The J gene is TRBJ1-5, the V gene TRBV9; D is uncertain. The CDR3 has 13 amino acids. Germline V lookup: CDR1 SGDLS, CDR2 YYNGEE. V was pared by 0 bases and J by 6 bases, with 7 bases between. The CDR3 spells CASSVDPTQPQHF. The CDR3 DNA is TGTGCCAGCAGCGTAGACCCAACTCAGCCCCAGCATTTT.

The chain combines TRBV28 with TRBJ1-5, with D maybe TRBD1 (6 bases). Germline V gives CDR1 MDHEN, CDR2 SYDVKM. Between the trimmed V and J ends, which lost 8 bases and 1 base, there was a span of 9 bases. The CDR3 extends over 13 amino acids. The CDR3 loop is CASGDMSNQPQHF. The CDR3 DNA is TGTGCCAGCGGGGACATGAGCAATCAGCCCCAGCATTTT.

The rearrangement links TRBV18 to TRBJ1-1, with 9 bases lining up with TRBD1. The CDR3 consists of 16 residues. Germline CDR1 and CDR2: KGHSH and LQKENI. Trimming removed 3 bases from V and 0 bases from J; junction bases left unmatched: 5. Here the CDR3 reads CASSPGQGLMNTEAFF. DNA for the CDR3: TGTGCCAGCTCACCTGGACAGGGGCTTATGAACACTGAAGCTTTCTTT.

The genes are TRBV27 and TRBJ2-7; maybe TRBD2 (6 bases). The germline CDR1 and CDR2 sequences are MNHEY and SMNVEV (reference sequence). CDR3 length: 14 amino acids. V was shortened by 3 bases and J by 7 bases, with 16 bases between the two germline ends. This chain's CDR3 is CASSFAGPIVEQYF. In DNA, the CDR3 is TGTGCCAGCAGTTTTGCGGGGCCCATCGTGGAGCAGTACTTC.

The chain is built from TRBV6-6 and TRBJ2-3; D is perhaps TRBD2 (6 bases). CDR1 is MNHNY and CDR2 is SVGAGI in the germline V gene (reference sequence). The CDR3 has 14 amino acids. The V gene lost 0 bases and the J gene lost 9 bases, with 13 bases spanning the gap. The CDR3 is CASSYSGGVSTQYF. The CDR3, as DNA: TGTGCCAGCAGTTACTCGGGGGGAGTTAGCACGCAGTATTTT.

This rearrangement joins TRBV7-6 to TRBJ2-5; 7 nucleotides line up with TRBD1. V gave up 4 bases and J gave up 5 bases; unmatched junction bases: 4. The CDR3 length is 13 residues. Germline-derived CDR1 and CDR2 are SGHVS and FNYEAQ. The CDR3, as DNA: TGTGCCAGCAGCTCCATGACAGGGGAGACCCAGTACTTC. Translating it yields CASSSMTGETQYF.

A remark on this clone: One end of the junction varies from germline; a read error may be responsible. The chain recombines TRBV10-1 with TRBJ2-1; the match to TRBD1 covers 8 bases. This CDR3 is 17 amino acids long. The germline V gene encodes CDR1 WNHNN and CDR2 SYGVQD (reference sequence). CDR3 in DNA: TGCGCCAGCAGTGCCCTAGCCAGGGACAGGCACTACGATGAGCAGTTCTTC. This sequence encodes CASSALARDRHYDEQFF.

The CDR3 loop reads CASSLGQGTVETQYF. The CDR3 DNA sequence: TGTGCCAGCAGCTTGGGACAGGGGACAGTCGAGACCCAGTACTTC. V gene TRBV7-7 combines with J gene TRBJ2-5; 10 bases agree with TRBD1. Looked up from germline, CDR1 is SSHAT and CDR2 is FNYEAQ (reference sequence). The CDR3 extends over 15 amino acids. V was clipped by 3 bases and J by 5 bases; unmatched bases: 6.

This clone was detected once. The chain is built from TRBV5-1 and TRBJ1-1; D not certain. CDR1 is SGHRS and CDR2 is YFSETQ in the germline V gene. This CDR3 contains 14 residues. The V end lost 2 bases, the J end lost 1 base, and 9 bases lay between the germline ends. The DNA of the CDR3 is TGCGCCAGCAGCTTTAAATCAGAGAACACTGAAGCTTTCTTT. Its translation: CASSFKSENTEAFF. Combining the CDR3 with reference TRBV5-1 and TRBJ1-1 gives the whole variable domain KAGVTQTPRYLIKTRGQQVTLSCSPISGHRSVSWYQQTPGQGLQFLFEYFSETQRNKGNFPGRFSGRQFSNSRSEMNVSTLELGDSALYLCASSFKSENTEAFFGQGTRLTVV.

This clone was observed a single time. This rearrangement joins TRBV2 to TRBJ2-1; D gene uncertain. Trimming removed 3 bases at V and 9 bases at J, with 12 bases between. Germline-derived CDR1 and CDR2 are SNHLY and FYNNEI. CDR3 length: 13 residues. CDR3 protein: CASSEILGGEQFF. The DNA of the CDR3 is TGTGCCAGCAGTGAGATACTGGGCGGTGAGCAGTTCTTC.

A remark on this clone: At the DNA level, this CDR3 is encoded by other sequences in the same sample as well. The chain has TRBV5-1 and TRBJ2-7; D is undetermined. Trimming took off 5 bases at V and 1 base at J, with 16 bases between the two ends. The CDR3 has 15 residues. Germline loops: CDR1 SGHRS, CDR2 YFSETQ. The CDR3 DNA sequence: TGCGCCAGCAGAGAAGTGGCAGGCGTTTCCTACGAGCAGTACTTC. Its translation: CASREVAGVSYEQYF.

The rearrangement links TRBV2 to TRBJ1-3, with TRBD1 matching over 7 bases. V lost 6 bases and J lost 0; bases outside the gene matches: 5. Germline V lookup: CDR1 SNHLY, CDR2 FYNNEI. The CDR3 runs to 15 residues. The CDR3 DNA follows: TGTGCCAGCAGCAGGGGGGCCAGCTCTGGAAACACCATATATTTT. As protein: CASSRGASSGNTIYF.

V and J are TRBV9 and TRBJ1-5, with D maybe TRBD1 (5 bases). There are 13 residues in the CDR3. The ends were cut back, 3 bases at V and 4 bases at J, with 8 bases in the middle. Per the germline V gene, CDR1 is SGDLS and CDR2 is YYNGEE. CDR3 loop: CASSGDGNQPQHF. In nucleotides, the CDR3 is TGTGCCAGCAGCGGGGACGGGAATCAGCCCCAGCATTTT.

The chain has TRBV7-9 and TRBJ2-1; no clear D. Germline V gene lookup returns CDR1 SEHNR and CDR2 FQNEAQ (reference sequence). The germline V and J ends were trimmed by 1 base and 3 bases, with 16 bases remaining between them. The CDR3 runs to 17 residues. CDR3 sequence reads: CASSLEHMAALYNEQFF. CDR3 in DNA: TGTGCCAGCAGCTTAGAGCATATGGCAGCACTCTACAATGAGCAGTTCTTC.

There are a few counts of this clone. One junction end does not reproduce the germline sequence, and a read error may be involved. CDR3 sequence (DNA): TGTGCCAGCAGGCAAGGACAGGGAGGGGAAAAACTGTTTTTT. It translates to CASRQGQGGEKLFF. The chain recombines TRBV4-2 with TRBJ1-4, with 8 bases lining up with TRBD1. From germline, CDR1 is LGHNA and CDR2 YNFKEQ. CDR3 size: 14 residues.

J is TRBJ1-1 and V is TRBV4-2; D gene uncertain. Germline values: CDR1 LGHNA, CDR2 YNFKEQ. The germline V and J ends were trimmed by 2 bases and 3 bases, with 13 bases remaining between them. The CDR3 consists of 15 residues. The DNA of the CDR3 is TGTGCCAGCAGCCAAAGAGGTCCCGGCTACACTGAAGCTTTCTTT. Translation gives CASSQRGPGYTEAFF.

To note about this clone: The sample holds other DNA sequences that translate to the same CDR3. V and J are TRBV28 and TRBJ1-1; 7 bases fit TRBD1. The CDR3 consists of 14 residues. V shed 3 bases and J 0 bases; nucleotides not matched to a gene: 1. CDR1 and CDR2 (germline): MDHEN, SYDVKM. CDR3 sequence reads: CASSFGTVNTEAFF. In DNA form, the CDR3 reads TGTGCCAGCAGTTTTGGGACAGTGAACACTGAAGCTTTCTTT.

The J gene is TRBJ1-1, the V gene TRBV28, with 12 nucleotides matching TRBD1. V lost 4 bases, J lost 4 bases, and 4 bases stayed unmatched. CDR1 and CDR2 from the germline V gene are MDHEN and SYDVKM. This CDR3 region has 15 residues. The chain's CDR3 is CASSSMGQGATEAFF. The CDR3 DNA reads TGTGCCAGCAGTTCCATGGGACAGGGGGCCACTGAAGCTTTCTTT.

This clone has just one count. The J gene is TRBJ1-1, the V gene TRBV5-1; D not certain. V gave up 4 bases and J gave up 2 bases, with 15 bases separating them. Germline V gene sequence: CDR1 SGHRS, CDR2 YFSETQ. CDR3 length: 15 amino acids. CDR3 nucleotides: TGCGCCAGCAGCCCCGGAGGGTTAACAAACACTGAAGCTTTCTTT. It translates to CASSPGGLTNTEAFF.

The chain carries TRBV19 and TRBJ2-1, with D perhaps matching TRBD2 (6 bases). Germline-derived CDR1 and CDR2 are LNHDA and SQIVND (reference sequence). The CDR3 totals 18 residues. V shed 2 bases and J shed 6 bases, with 23 bases lying between them. The CDR3 is CASSIRPAGRGFGNEQFF. Here the CDR3 DNA reads TGTGCCAGTAGTATAAGGCCAGCGGGCCGAGGGTTTGGCAATGAGCAGTTCTTC.

This chain uses TRBV9 with TRBJ2-1, with 7 bases aligning to TRBD2. Germline V gives CDR1 SGDLS, CDR2 YYNGEE. The CDR3 is made up of 14 amino acids. V was clipped by 2 bases and J by 8 bases; unmatched bases: 7. CDR3 amino acids: CASSVGGLFDEQFF. The CDR3 DNA reads TGTGCCAGCAGCGTGGGGGGACTATTCGATGAGCAGTTCTTC.

The chain joins TRBV10-3 to TRBJ2-7; 7 bases fit TRBD2. This CDR3 contains 15 residues. The J segment lost 4 bases and the V segment lost 4 bases, leaving 10 bases of the junction unmatched. Germline assignment: CDR1 ENHRY and CDR2 SYGVKD. The CDR3: CAISVRPSGEYEQYF. The CDR3 region has the DNA TGTGCCATCAGTGTCCGGCCGAGCGGGGAGTACGAGCAGTACTTC.